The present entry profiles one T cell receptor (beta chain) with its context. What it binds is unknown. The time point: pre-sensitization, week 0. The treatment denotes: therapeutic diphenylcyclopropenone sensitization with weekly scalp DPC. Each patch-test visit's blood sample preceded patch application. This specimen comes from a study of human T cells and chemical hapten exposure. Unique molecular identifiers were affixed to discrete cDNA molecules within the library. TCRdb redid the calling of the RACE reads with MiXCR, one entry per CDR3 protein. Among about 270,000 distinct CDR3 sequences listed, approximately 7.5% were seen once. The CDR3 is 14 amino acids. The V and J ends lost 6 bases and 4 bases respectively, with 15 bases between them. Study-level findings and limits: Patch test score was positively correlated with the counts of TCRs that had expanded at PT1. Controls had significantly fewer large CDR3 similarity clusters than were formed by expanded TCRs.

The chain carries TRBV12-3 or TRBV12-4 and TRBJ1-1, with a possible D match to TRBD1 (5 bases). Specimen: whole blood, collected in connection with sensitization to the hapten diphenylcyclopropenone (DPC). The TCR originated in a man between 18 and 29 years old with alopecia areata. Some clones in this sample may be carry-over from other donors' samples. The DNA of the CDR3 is TGTGCCAGCAGCCTGGGGGAGGGAGGCACTGAAGCTTTCTTT. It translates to CASSLGEGGTEAFF.